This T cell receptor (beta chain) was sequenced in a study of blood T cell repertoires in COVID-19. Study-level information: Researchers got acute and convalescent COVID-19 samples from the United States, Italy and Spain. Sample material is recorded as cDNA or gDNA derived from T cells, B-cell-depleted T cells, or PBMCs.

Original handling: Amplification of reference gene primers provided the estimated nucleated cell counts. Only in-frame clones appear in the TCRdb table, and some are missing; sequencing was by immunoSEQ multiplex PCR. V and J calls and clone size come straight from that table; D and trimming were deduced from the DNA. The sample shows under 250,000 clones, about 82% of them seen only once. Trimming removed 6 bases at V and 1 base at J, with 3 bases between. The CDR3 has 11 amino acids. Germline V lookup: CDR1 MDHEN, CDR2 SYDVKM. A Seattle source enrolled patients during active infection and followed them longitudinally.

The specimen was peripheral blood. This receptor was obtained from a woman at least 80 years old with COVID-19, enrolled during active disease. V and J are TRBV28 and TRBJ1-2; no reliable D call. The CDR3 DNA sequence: TGTGCCAGCAGCCGTAACTATGGCTACACCTTC. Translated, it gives CASSRNYGYTF.